This TCR beta chain was identified during a study of blood T cell repertoires in COVID-19. Background on the study: PBMCs, B-cell-depleted T cells, or T cells were the source of the cDNA or gDNA that made up the material.

Method: immunoSEQ multiplex PCR; TCRdb's copy keeps in-frame clones and lacks some. The sample holds about 230,000 clones, 85% to 90% seen once. Trimming left V 2 bases short and J 9 bases short, with 14 bases between. CDR1 is KGHSH and CDR2 is LQKENI in the germline V gene. This CDR3 has 14 residues. Material: peripheral blood. The sequence was obtained from a man aged 45-65 years with COVID-19, enrolled during active disease. J is TRBJ1-5 and V is TRBV18; D gene unclear. The CDR3 nucleotides are TGTGCCAGCTCACCAAGCGGAGGTGTGATGCCCCAGCATTTT. It specifies CASSPSGGVMPQHF.